Described below is a single T cell receptor (beta chain) sequence and its context. No antigen is known for it. The length of the CDR3 is 15 residues. Looked up from germline, CDR1 is SGHVS and CDR2 is FNYEAQ. After removal of 4 bases from V and 2 bases from J, the junction contained 6 bases not matched to a gene. This entry comes from a study of cytomegalovirus exposure and HLA in healthy donors. Use of 60 Vbeta and 13 Jbeta primers characterized the PCR. Some clones are missing from TCRdb's copy, which holds only in-frame ones; the method was immunoSEQ multiplex PCR. There are about 170,000 clones in the sample; around three quarters occur only once, and approximately 2.2% lies in the top ten. Study results and limitations: Later analysis identified a missense DCLRE1C variant that was linked to TCR beta V- and J-gene trimming.

The sequenced sample consisted of PBMCs. This chain links TRBV7-6 with TRBJ2-3; 7 bases are a match to TRBD1. The TCR sequence derives from a woman in her 50s in good health and CMV-seronegative. For the CDR3, the DNA is TGTGCCAGCAGCTCCCAGACAGGGAACACAGATACGCAGTATTTT. It translates to CASSSQTGNTDTQYF.